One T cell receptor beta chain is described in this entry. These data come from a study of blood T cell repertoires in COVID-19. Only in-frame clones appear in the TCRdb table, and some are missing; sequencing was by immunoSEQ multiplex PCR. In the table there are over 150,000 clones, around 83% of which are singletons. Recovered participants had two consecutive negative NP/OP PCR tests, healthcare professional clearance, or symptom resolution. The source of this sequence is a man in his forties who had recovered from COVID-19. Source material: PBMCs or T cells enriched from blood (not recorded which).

Here the CDR3 DNA reads TGTGCCAGCAGCGTAGGTTCCCTAGGGGAAGAGACCCAGTACTTC. Its translation is CASSVGSLGEETQYF. The chain joins TRBV9 to TRBJ2-5; tentative D call: TRBD1 (5 bases). The CDR3 covers 15 residues. Trimming shortened V by 0 bases and J by 3 bases, and 12 bases separated the two germline ends. Germline CDR1 SGDLS, CDR2 YYNGEE.